The 3 T cell receptor beta chains listed next were all sequenced from one sample in a study of Graves' ophthalmopathy and Graves' hyperthyroidism (dated by TCRdb to between 2018 and 2020). The instrument given in TCRdb is Illumina HiSeq 2000. For repertoire sequencing, TCR beta CDR3 regions were amplified from RNA transcripts. A first-round RT-PCR used HTBI primers with the Qiagen OneStep RT-PCR kit, followed by a second-round multiplex PCR, size selection and purification. TCRdb reprocessed the public reads (quality trimming at Q25 with fastp, clone calling with MiXCR) and kept in-frame beta chains. Each record represents a unique CDR3 protein, reported with the most common genes and DNA among its rows. This sample comprises 600,000 to 700,000 distinct CDR3 sequences, under 50% of them detected only once. 2.5% to 3.5% of the sample is taken by the ten largest. The sequenced material came from peripheral blood. All receptors come from an adult man with Graves' ophthalmopathy.

At least ten counts were recorded for this clonotype. This chain's CDR3 is CSVSGINVPGTVNTEAFF. CDR3 in DNA: TGCAGCGTATCCGGGATAAACGTACCAGGGACCGTGAACACTGAAGCTTTCTTT. The gene calls are TRBV29-1 and TRBJ1-1; D is perhaps TRBD1 (5 bases). The CDR3 extends over 18 amino acids. Germline V gene data show CDR1 as SQVTM and CDR2 as ANQGSEA. Trimming shortened V by 6 bases and J by 0 bases, and 26 bases separated the two germline ends.

In its sample, this clonotype was seen many times. The J gene is TRBJ1-1, the V gene TRBV29-1; D unresolved. Trimming took 3 bases from V and 0 from J, leaving 11 bases between them. Germline V gene data show CDR1 as SQVTM and CDR2 as ANQGSEA. CDR3 length equals 14 residues. CDR3 loop: CSVDMRGMNTEAFF. The DNA of the CDR3 is TGCAGCGTTGATATGCGCGGTATGAACACTGAAGCTTTCTTT.

The rearrangement links TRBV7-8 to TRBJ2-7, with D possibly TRBD1 on 6 matching bases. The CDR3 runs 16 residues. Germline V gives CDR1 SGHVS, CDR2 FQNEAQ. Trimming cost V 2 bases and J 5 bases, with 19 bases left between them. The DNA of the CDR3 is TGTGCCAGCAGCTTAACCGGGGTACAGGGAGAGCACGAGCAGTACTTC. It encodes CASSLTGVQGEHEQYF. Full variable domain (rest looked up from reference TRBV7-8 and TRBJ2-7): GAGVSQSPRYKVAKRGQDVALRCDPISGHVSLFWYQQALGQGPEFLTYFQNEAQLDKSGLPSDRFFAERPEGSVSTLKIQRTQQEDSAVYLCASSLTGVQGEHEQYFGPGTRLTVT.